The entry below describes one T cell receptor beta chain. These data are taken from a study of T cell responses to AZD1222 COVID-19 vaccine. The CDR3 length is 16 residues. V was clipped by 2 bases and J by 2 bases; unmatched bases: 8. Germline CDR1 is SGHRS and CDR2 is YFSETQ. Using immunoSEQ multiplex PCR, the repertoire was profiled, and TCRdb retains in-frame clones only, with some absent. This sample has under 45,000 clones, with 85% to 90% found just once. The V and J genes are TRBV5-1 and TRBJ1-1, with 8 positions matching TRBD1. The clonotype originates from an adult in good health. The sample in question was peripheral blood, obtained on day 0 of AZD1222 vaccination. The CDR3 here is CASSFPGTGPNTEAFF. The CDR3 coding sequence is TGCGCCAGCAGCTTCCCCGGGACAGGCCCCAACACTGAAGCTTTCTTT.